The 10 T cell receptor beta chains below were found in one sample sequenced in a study of blood T cell repertoires in COVID-19. Assay used: immunoSEQ multiplex PCR; TCRdb lists only in-frame clones, some missing. This sample has roughly 120,000 clones, with over 70% found just once. Sequencing was carried out using peripheral blood. These receptor sequences come from a woman aged 45-60 years with acute or convalescent COVID-19.

The chain recombines TRBV5-1 with TRBJ1-2, with TRBD1 matching 7 bases. V shed 5 bases and J 7 bases; nucleotides not matched to a gene: 14. CDR1 is SGHRS, CDR2 YFSETQ, per germline. The CDR3 sequence is 15 residues long. The CDR3 loop is CASRGETGNPLGYTF. The CDR3 DNA reads TGCGCCAGCAGGGGGGAGACAGGGAATCCCCTTGGCTACACCTTC. Looking up the rest from reference TRBV5-1 and TRBJ1-2 gives the full variable domain: KAGVTQTPRYLIKTRGQQVTLSCSPISGHRSVSWYQQTPGQGLQFLFEYFSETQRNKGNFPGRFSGRQFSNSRSEMNVSTLELGDSALYLCASRGETGNPLGYTFGSGTRLTVV.

The V and J genes are TRBV2 and TRBJ1-1; 9 bases are shared with TRBD1. From germline, CDR1 is SNHLY and CDR2 FYNNEI. V gave up 1 base and J gave up 3 bases; unmatched junction bases: 0. The CDR3 has 14 amino acids. CDR3 region: CASSEGDRDTEAFF. The CDR3 coding sequence is TGTGCCAGCAGTGAAGGGGACAGGGACACTGAAGCTTTCTTT.

The chain couples TRBV5-1 to TRBJ1-4, with 10 bases lining up with TRBD1. Germline assignment: CDR1 SGHRS and CDR2 YFSETQ. CDR3 length: 14 amino acids. V was pared by 3 bases and J by 5 bases, with 1 base of the junction left unmatched. Here the CDR3 reads CASSSGQGNEKLFF. The CDR3 DNA reads as TGCGCCAGCAGCTCGGGACAGGGGAATGAAAAACTGTTTTTT.

J is TRBJ1-2 and V is TRBV2, with TRBD1 as a possible D gene (6 bases). The CDR3 loop spans 13 amino acids. Germline V gene lookup returns CDR1 SNHLY and CDR2 FYNNEI. The V end lost 5 bases, the J end lost 8 bases, and 15 bases lay between the germline ends. CDR3 amino acids: CASSSTRGGGYTF. In nucleotides, the CDR3 is TGTGCCAGCAGTTCGACCAGGGGTGGCGGCTACACCTTC.

This chain links TRBV14 with TRBJ1-1, with D possibly being TRBD1 (6 bases). The germline CDR1 and CDR2 sequences are SGHDN and FVKESK. The CDR3 spans 14 residues. V was shortened by 1 base and J by 5 bases, with 11 bases between the two germline ends. Written as DNA, the CDR3 is TGTGCCAGCAGCCAAGTAGGGGGTCGGACTGAAGCTTTCTTT. Its translation is CASSQVGGRTEAFF.

This clone was found once. The chain is built from TRBV9 and TRBJ1-6; the match to TRBD1 covers 7 bases. Looked up from germline, CDR1 is SGDLS and CDR2 is YYNGEE. V shed 4 bases, J shed 4 bases, and the junction held 8 bases outside the gene matches. This CDR3 spans 16 amino acids. The CDR3 DNA reads TGTGCCAGCAGCCCGCCGGGACAGTCGTATAATTCACCCCTCCACTTT. Residues: CASSPPGQSYNSPLHF.

The rearrangement links TRBV5-1 to TRBJ1-2; maybe TRBD1 (5 bases). Trimming shortened V by 4 bases and J by 0 bases, and 16 bases separated the two germline ends. The CDR3 runs to 16 residues. CDR1 is SGHRS, CDR2 YFSETQ, per germline. CDR3 protein: CASSPQVGGTNYGYTF. CDR3 sequence (DNA): TGCGCCAGCAGCCCCCAGGTGGGGGGAACTAACTATGGCTACACCTTC.

V and J are TRBV5-8 and TRBJ1-1, with D unclear. The germline V gene has CDR1 SGHTS and CDR2 YDEGEE. V shed 0 bases and J shed 5 bases, with 11 bases lying between them. The CDR3 extends over 14 amino acids. The CDR3 nucleotides read TGTGCCAGCAGCTTGGTCCCCGGTCGGACTGAAGCTTTCTTT. Residues: CASSLVPGRTEAFF. Full variable domain (rest looked up from reference TRBV5-8 and TRBJ1-1): EAGVTQSPTHLIKTRGQQATLRCSPISGHTSVYWYQQALGLGLQFLLWYDEGEERNRGNFPPRFSGRQFPNYSSELNVNALELEDSALYLCASSLVPGRTEAFFGQGTRLTVV.

This chain links TRBV6-5 with TRBJ1-6; no reliable D call. V was shortened by 10 bases and J by 9 bases, with 16 bases between the two germline ends. CDR1 MNHEY and CDR2 SVGAGI come from the germline V gene. The CDR3 totals 13 residues. This chain's CDR3 is CATLSIAGSPLHF. In DNA, the CDR3 is TGTGCCACCTTGTCTATTGCGGGTTCACCCCTCCACTTT.

The chain employs TRBV27 and TRBJ1-1, with TRBD1 as a possible D gene (6 bases). The CDR3 is made up of 17 amino acids. Trimming removed 2 bases at V and 1 base at J, with 17 bases between. CDR1 is MNHEY and CDR2 is SMNVEV in the germline V gene (reference sequence). CDR3 nucleotides: TGTGCCAGCAGTTTAAGGTCGCAGGGGTGGGAGAACACTGAAGCTTTCTTT. It specifies CASSLRSQGWENTEAFF.